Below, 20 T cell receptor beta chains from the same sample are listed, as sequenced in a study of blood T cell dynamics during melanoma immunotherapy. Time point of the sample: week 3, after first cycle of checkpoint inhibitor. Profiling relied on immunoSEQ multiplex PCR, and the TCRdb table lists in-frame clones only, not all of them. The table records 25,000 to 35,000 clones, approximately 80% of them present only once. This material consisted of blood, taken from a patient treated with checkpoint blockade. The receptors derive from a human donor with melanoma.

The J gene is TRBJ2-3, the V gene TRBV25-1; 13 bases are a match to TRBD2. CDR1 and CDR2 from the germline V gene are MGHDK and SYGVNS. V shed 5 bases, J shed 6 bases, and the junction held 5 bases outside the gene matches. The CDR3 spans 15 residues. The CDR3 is CASSPLTSGRDTQYF. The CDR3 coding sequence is TGTGCCAGCAGTCCCCTGACTAGCGGGAGGGATACGCAGTATTTT.

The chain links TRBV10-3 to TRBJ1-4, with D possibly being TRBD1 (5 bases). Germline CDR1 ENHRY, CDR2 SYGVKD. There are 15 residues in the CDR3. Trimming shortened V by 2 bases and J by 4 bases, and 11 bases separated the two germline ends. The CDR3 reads CAISEGGRFNEKLFF. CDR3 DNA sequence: TGTGCCATCAGTGAGGGGGGACGGTTTAATGAAAAACTGTTTTTT.

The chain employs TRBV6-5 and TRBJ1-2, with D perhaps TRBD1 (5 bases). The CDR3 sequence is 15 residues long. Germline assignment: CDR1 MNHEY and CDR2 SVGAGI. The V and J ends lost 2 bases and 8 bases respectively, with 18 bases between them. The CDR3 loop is CASSYDGSRATGYTF. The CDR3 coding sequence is TGTGCCAGCAGTTACGACGGTTCCAGGGCCACGGGCTACACCTTC.

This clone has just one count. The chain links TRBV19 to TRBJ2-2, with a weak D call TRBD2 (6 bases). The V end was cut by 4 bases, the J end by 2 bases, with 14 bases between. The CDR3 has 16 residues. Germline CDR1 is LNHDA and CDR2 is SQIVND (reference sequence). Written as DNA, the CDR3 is TGTGCCAGTAGTAGGGGATGGGGGGAAAACACCGGGGAGCTGTTTTTT. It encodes CASSRGWGENTGELFF.

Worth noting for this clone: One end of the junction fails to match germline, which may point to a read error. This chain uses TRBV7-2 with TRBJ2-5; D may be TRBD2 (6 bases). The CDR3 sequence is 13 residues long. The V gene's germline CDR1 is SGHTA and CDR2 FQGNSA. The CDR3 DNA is TGTGCCAGCAGCATAGCGTCGGCGGGAACCCAGTACTTC. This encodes CASSIASAGTQYF.

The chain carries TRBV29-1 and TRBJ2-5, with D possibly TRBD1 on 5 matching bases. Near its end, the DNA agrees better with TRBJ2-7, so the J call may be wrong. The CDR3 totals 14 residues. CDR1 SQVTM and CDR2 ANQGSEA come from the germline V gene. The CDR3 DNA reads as TGCAGCGTTGAGAGTTCAGGGCCGCTCTACGAGCAGTACTTC. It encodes CSVESSGPLYEQYF.

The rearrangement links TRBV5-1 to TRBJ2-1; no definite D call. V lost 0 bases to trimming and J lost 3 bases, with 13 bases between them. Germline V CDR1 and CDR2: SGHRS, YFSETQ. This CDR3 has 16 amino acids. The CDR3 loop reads CASSLVSSLVYNEQFF. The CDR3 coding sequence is TGCGCCAGCAGCTTGGTGTCCAGCCTAGTCTACAATGAGCAGTTCTTC.

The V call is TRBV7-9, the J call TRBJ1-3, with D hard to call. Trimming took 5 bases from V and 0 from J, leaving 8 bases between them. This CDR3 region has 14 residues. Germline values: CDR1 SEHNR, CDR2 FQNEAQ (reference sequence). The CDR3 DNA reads TGTGCCAGCAGCCCCGTCGTCTCTGGAAACACCATATATTTT. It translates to CASSPVVSGNTIYF.

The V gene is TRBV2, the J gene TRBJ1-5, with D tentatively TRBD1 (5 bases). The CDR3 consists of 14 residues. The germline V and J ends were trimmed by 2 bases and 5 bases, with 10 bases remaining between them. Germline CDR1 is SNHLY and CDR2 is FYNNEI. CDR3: CASSESGIHQPQHF. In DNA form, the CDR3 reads TGTGCCAGCAGTGAATCAGGGATCCATCAGCCCCAGCATTTT.

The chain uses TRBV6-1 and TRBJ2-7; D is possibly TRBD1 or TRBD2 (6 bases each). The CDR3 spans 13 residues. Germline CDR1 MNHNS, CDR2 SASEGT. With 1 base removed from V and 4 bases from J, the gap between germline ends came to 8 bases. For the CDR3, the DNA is TGTGCCAGCAGTGAAGGGGGGGCTTACGAGCAGTACTTC. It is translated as CASSEGGAYEQYF.

The CDR3 here is CASSHTFSGGYSREQYF. The CDR3 DNA is TGTGCCAGCAGCCACACCTTTAGCGGGGGGTATTCGCGAGAGCAGTACTTC. The chain employs TRBV7-8 and TRBJ2-7; 10 bases are a match to TRBD2. Trimming cost V 5 bases and J 7 bases; bases outside gene matches: 17. The CDR3 extends over 17 amino acids. Germline CDR1 and CDR2: SGHVS and FQNEAQ.

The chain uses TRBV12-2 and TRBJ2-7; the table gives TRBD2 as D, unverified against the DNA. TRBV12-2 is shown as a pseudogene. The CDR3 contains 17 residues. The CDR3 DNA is TGTGCAAGTCGTATGGGGTGGAGTTCGGGGTCGAAGTACGAGCAGTACTTC. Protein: CASRMGWSSGSKYEQYF.

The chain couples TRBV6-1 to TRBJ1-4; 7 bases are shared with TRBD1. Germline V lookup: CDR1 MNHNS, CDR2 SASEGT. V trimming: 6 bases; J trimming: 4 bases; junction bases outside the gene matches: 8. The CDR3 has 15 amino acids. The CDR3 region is CASRRSGTVNEKLFF. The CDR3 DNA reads TGTGCCAGCAGGAGGAGTGGGACAGTTAATGAAAAACTGTTTTTT.

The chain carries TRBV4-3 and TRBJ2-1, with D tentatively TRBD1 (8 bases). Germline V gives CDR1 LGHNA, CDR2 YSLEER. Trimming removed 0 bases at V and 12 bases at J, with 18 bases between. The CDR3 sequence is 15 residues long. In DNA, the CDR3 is TGCGCCAGCAGCCAAGATACAGGGGGGGATACGGGGCAGTTCTTC. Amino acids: CASSQDTGGDTGQFF.

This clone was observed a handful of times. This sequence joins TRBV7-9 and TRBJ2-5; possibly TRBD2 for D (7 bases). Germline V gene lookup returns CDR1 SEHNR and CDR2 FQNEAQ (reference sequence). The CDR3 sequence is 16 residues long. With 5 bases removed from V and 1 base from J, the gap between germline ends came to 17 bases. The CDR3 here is CASSERGRGAQETQYF. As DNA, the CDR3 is TGTGCCAGCAGCGAGAGAGGACGGGGGGCCCAAGAGACCCAGTACTTC.

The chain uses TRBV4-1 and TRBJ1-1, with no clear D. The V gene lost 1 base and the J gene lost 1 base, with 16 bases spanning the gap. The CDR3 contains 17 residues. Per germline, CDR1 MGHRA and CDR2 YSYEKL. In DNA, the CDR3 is TGCGCCAGCAGCCAAGTCGCAGCAGCTGGGCGGAACACTGAAGCTTTCTTT. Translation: CASSQVAAAGRNTEAFF.

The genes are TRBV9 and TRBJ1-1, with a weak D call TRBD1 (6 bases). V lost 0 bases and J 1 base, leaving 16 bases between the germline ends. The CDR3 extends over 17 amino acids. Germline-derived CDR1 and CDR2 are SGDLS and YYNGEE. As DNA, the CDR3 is TGTGCCAGCAGCGTAGGGGGTCCAGGGGCGAGGAACACTGAAGCTTTCTTT. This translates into CASSVGGPGARNTEAFF.

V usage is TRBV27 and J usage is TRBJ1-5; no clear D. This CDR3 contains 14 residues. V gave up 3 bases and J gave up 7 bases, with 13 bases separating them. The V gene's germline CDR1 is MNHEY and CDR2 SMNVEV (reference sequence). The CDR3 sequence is CASSFARASQPQHF. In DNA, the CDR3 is TGTGCCAGCAGTTTTGCCCGAGCTTCGCAGCCCCAGCATTTT.

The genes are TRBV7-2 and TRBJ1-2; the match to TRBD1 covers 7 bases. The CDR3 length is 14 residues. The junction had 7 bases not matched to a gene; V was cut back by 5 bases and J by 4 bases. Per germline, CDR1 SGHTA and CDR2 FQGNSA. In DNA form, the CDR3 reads TGTGCCAGCAGCGCAAACAGGGGCCTCTATGGCTACACCTTC. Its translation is CASSANRGLYGYTF.

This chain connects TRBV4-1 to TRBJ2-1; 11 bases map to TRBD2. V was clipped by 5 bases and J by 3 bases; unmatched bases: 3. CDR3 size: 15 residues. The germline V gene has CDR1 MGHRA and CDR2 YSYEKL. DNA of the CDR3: TGCGCCAGCAGCGTAACTAGCGGGAGCTACAATGAGCAGTTCTTC. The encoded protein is CASSVTSGSYNEQFF.